The 4 T cell receptor beta chains below come from one sample, sequenced in a study of blood T cell repertoires in COVID-19. Libraries were prepared by immunoSEQ multiplex PCR; TCRdb keeps only in-frame clonotypes and omits some of them. This table has some 330,000 clones, roughly 90% appearing once. Material for sequencing was peripheral blood. The source of these receptors is a woman aged 50 to 60 with active or convalescent COVID-19.

The gene calls are TRBV11-2 and TRBJ1-1; a possible D gene is TRBD1 (5 bases). The germline V gene has CDR1 SGHAT and CDR2 FQNNGV. V lost 2 bases to trimming and J lost 5 bases, with 12 bases between them. This CDR3 region has 14 residues. CDR3 sequence (DNA): TGTGCCAGCAGCTTATCGCAGGGTAAGACTGAAGCTTTCTTT. This translates into CASSLSQGKTEAFF.

The chain joins TRBV28 to TRBJ2-5; D is possibly TRBD1 (6 bases). The ends were cut back, 6 bases at V and 5 bases at J, with 13 bases in the middle. The CDR3 loop spans 13 amino acids. The germline CDR1 and CDR2 sequences are MDHEN and SYDVKM. The chain's CDR3 is CASRDRFLETQYF. The CDR3 DNA reads as TGTGCCAGCAGAGACAGGTTTTTGGAGACCCAGTACTTC.

The V and J genes are TRBV7-2 and TRBJ1-1; D uncertain. The germline V and J ends were trimmed by 6 bases and 5 bases, with 16 bases remaining between them. CDR1 and CDR2 (germline): SGHTA, FQGNSA. This CDR3 has 14 residues. The CDR3 is CASSPRRLGTEAFF. As DNA, the CDR3 is TGTGCCAGCAGTCCTAGACGTCTCGGAACTGAAGCTTTCTTT.

The chain combines TRBV15 with TRBJ1-3, with a possible D match to TRBD1 (6 bases). This CDR3 is built from 16 residues. V lost 3 bases and J lost 0, with 12 bases in between. Germline CDR1 LNHNV, CDR2 YYDKDF (reference sequence). CDR3 protein: CATSRGRGYSGNTIYF. The CDR3 coding sequence is TGTGCCACCAGCAGGGGTAGGGGGTACTCTGGAAACACCATATATTTT.